This T cell receptor beta chain was found in a study of technical replicates of blood from a handful of donors. Using immunoSEQ multiplex PCR, the repertoire was profiled, and TCRdb retains in-frame clones only, with some absent. The data show tens of thousands of clones, roughly nine tenths seen once. The trim removed 7 bases at V and 5 bases at J, leaving 9 bases unmatched. CDR3 size: 14 residues. Germline V CDR1 and CDR2: SNHLY, FYNNEI. The receptor was isolated from a human donor in good health. Source material: T cells isolated from PBMCs. The rearrangement links TRBV2 to TRBJ1-1; 8 positions match TRBD1. CDR3 sequence (DNA): TGTGCCAGCACCGCAGGGGGCTCGGGAACTGAAGCTTTCTTT. Protein product: CASTAGGSGTEAFF.